These T cell receptor beta chains were read from a single sample in a study of patients and donors after allogeneic stem cell transplantation. TCRdb reprocessed the RT-PCR reads via MiXCR and lists one record per CDR3 protein. The sample has 20,000 to 30,000 distinct CDR3 sequences, roughly 7.3% seen once. Sequenced: blood, either unsorted or a sorted T cell fraction (not recorded which). The source is a human donor who was either an allogeneic HSCT recipient or a stem cell or donor lymphocyte infusion donor (not recorded which). It is not recorded whose cells these are; they may come from a transplant donor. CDR3s include the opening cysteine and the closing phenylalanine or tryptophan. Each record gives: clone size, V gene, D gene, J gene, CDR3 DNA, CDR3 protein. The D gene is left open where the match is weak. A clone size is listed for some rows: how often the clone was seen (once, few, many), or a class if it is expanded.

>few|TRBV7-9|-|TRBJ2-2
TGTGCCAGCAGCCCCTATCCCGAAGGTACGAACACCGGGGAGCTGTTTTTT
CASSPYPEGTNTGELFF
>many|TRBV27|TRBD1|TRBJ1-1
TGTGCCAGCAGTCCTACGGGACAGGGGAGGACTGAAGCTTTCTTT
CASSPTGQGRTEAFF
>many|TRBV9|TRBD2|TRBJ2-7
TGTGCCAGCAGCGTAGGGGGGACTAGCGCCTACGAGCAGTACTTC
CASSVGGTSAYEQYF
>-|TRBV10-2|-|TRBJ2-1
TGCGCCAGCAGGGGGCAGAGCGAGTCCTACAATGAGCAGTTCTTC
CASRGQSESYNEQFF
>many|TRBV20-1|-|TRBJ2-3
TGCAGTGCTAGAGGCCCTGCGATATGGGGGCACACAGATACGCAGTATTTT
CSARGPAIWGHTDTQYF
>many|TRBV21-1|-|TRBJ1-3
TGTGCCAGCAGCAGGGACGCCCGCTCTGGAAACACCATATATTTT
CASSRDARSGNTIYF
>many|TRBV5-1|-|TRBJ2-7
TGCGCCAGCAGCTCCGACAGTAGCTCCTACGAGCAGTACTTC
CASSSDSSSYEQYF
>many|TRBV7-9|TRBD1|TRBJ1-2
TGTGCCAGCAGGCCCGGGACAGGGAACTATGGCTACACCTTC
CASRPGTGNYGYTF
>few|TRBV21-1|-|TRBJ1-2
TGTGCCAGCAGCGCCAGGGGGCCCGTTGGCTACACCTTC
CASSARGPVGYTF
>many|TRBV5-1|-|TRBJ2-1
TGCGCCAGCGGCAGAGGGGCCCCCGAGGGCAATGAGCAGTTCTTC
CASGRGAPEGNEQFF
>many|TRBV20-1|-|TRBJ2-7
TGCAGCGGGGGACAGCCATCTTCCTACGAGCAGTACTTC
CSGGQPSSYEQYF
>few|TRBV20-1|-|TRBJ2-7
TGCAGTGTCAGAGCTGGGCAGGGCCTATGGGAGCAGTACTTC
CSVRAGQGLWEQYF
>-|TRBV7-9|TRBD1|TRBJ1-5
TGTGCCAGCAGCTTAGCGCCAGGGGGCCCGTTGGCCCAGCATTTT
CASSLAPGGPLAQHF
>medium-sized|TRBV29-1|-|TRBJ1-2
TGCAGCGTTGAAGATCGGCTAACAGGATTCCCCCTATTC
CSVEDRLTGFPLF
>many|TRBV29-1|TRBD2|TRBJ2-2
TGCAGCGGGGGGGGACTAGTTGTCTCCGGGGAGCTGTTTTTT
CSGGGLVVSGELFF
>-|TRBV7-9|-|TRBJ2-3
TGTGCCAGCAGCTCATCTAGAAGCGGAAACGCAGATACGCAGTATTTT
CASSSSRSGNADTQYF
>many|TRBV5-1|-|TRBJ2-1
TGCGCCAGCAGCCAGACTAGTAGCTTCTACAATGAGCAGTTCTTC
CASSQTSSFYNEQFF
>many|TRBV5-1|TRBD1|TRBJ1-4
TGCGCCAGCAGGGGGACAGATGAAAAACTGTTTTTT
CASRGTDEKLFF
>-|TRBV12-3/TRBV12-4|-|TRBJ1-1
TGTGCCAGCAGCTCGGACACGGTTGAAGCTTTCTTT
CASSSDTVEAFF
>many|TRBV7-9|-|TRBJ1-3
TGTGCCAGCAGCTCTCCTGGGCGGAGTGGAAACACCATATATTTT
CASSSPGRSGNTIYF
>-|TRBV29-1|-|TRBJ1-4
TGCAGCGTGGGCTCGACAGCAACTAATGAAAAACTGTTTTTT
CSVGSTATNEKLFF
>-|TRBV15|-|TRBJ2-7
TGTGCCACCAGCAGAGATCGCTCGAGTCCTTCCTACGAGCAGTACTTC
CATSRDRSSPSYEQYF
>many|TRBV10-3|-|TRBJ2-5
TGTGCCATCAGCATGTCGGGGGAAGAGACCCAGTACTTC
CAISMSGEETQYF
>many|TRBV2|-|TRBJ2-1
TGTGCCAGCAGTGTTGTGGGTCAGTCGGGGAGTGAGCAGTTCTTC
CASSVVGQSGSEQFF
>many|TRBV28|-|TRBJ2-2
TGTGCCATCGGGGAGTCTCTGGGCACCGGGGAGCTGTTTTTT
CAIGESLGTGELFF
>few|TRBV5-5|TRBD1|TRBJ1-2
TGTGCCAGCAGCTCTTCCGACAGGGCTGGAGAGACCTTC
CASSSSDRAGETF
>many|TRBV2|-|TRBJ2-2
TGTGCCAGCACAGCAGGGTTCGCGAACACCGGGGAGCTGTTTTTT
CASTAGFANTGELFF
>many|TRBV4-2|TRBD2|TRBJ2-1
TGTGCCAGCAGCCAACGTGGGAGCGGGGGGGGGGCCTCGAATGAGCAGTTCTTC
CASSQRGSGGGASNEQFF
>medium-sized|TRBV7-9|-|TRBJ1-2
TGTGCCAGCAGCTTCGGCAGAGCTTATGGCTACACCTTC
CASSFGRAYGYTF